The next 20 T cell receptor beta chains were all read from a single sample in a study of long-term antiretroviral therapy in people with HIV. The authors ran the immunoSEQ assay, v3.0, at survey level. Repertoires were generated with immunoSEQ multiplex PCR, while TCRdb's copy carries only in-frame clones and drops some. This table has approximately 29,000 clones, 84% appearing once. The sequencing here drew on unsorted PBMCs, taken 0.4 years after starting antiretroviral therapy. All receptors derive from a man aged 18-30 years with HIV.

This chain links TRBV7-9 with TRBJ2-1; D uncertain. Deletions cut 4 bases from V and 0 bases from J, with 16 bases between. Germline V lookup: CDR1 SEHNR, CDR2 FQNEAQ (reference sequence). The length of the CDR3 is 17 residues. The DNA of the CDR3 is TGTGCCAGCAGCTCCACAGATAGATCCCTCTCCTACAATGAGCAGTTCTTC. It encodes CASSSTDRSLSYNEQFF.

The rearrangement uses TRBV10-3 and TRBJ2-7; perhaps D is TRBD1 or TRBD2 (5 bases each). The V gene lost 10 bases and the J gene lost 5 bases, with 18 bases spanning the gap. This CDR3 has 13 amino acids. Germline loops: CDR1 ENHRY, CDR2 SYGVKD. The CDR3 here is CARGTRDLHEQYF. The CDR3 DNA reads as TGTGCCAGGGGAACGAGGGACCTCCACGAGCAGTACTTC.

The CDR3 DNA follows: TGCGCCAGCAGCTCCGGGGGGCGGGAGACCCAGTACTTC. It codes for CASSSGGRETQYF. The gene calls are TRBV5-1 and TRBJ2-5, with D perhaps TRBD2 (7 bases). The CDR3 runs to 13 residues. The germline CDR1 and CDR2 sequences are SGHRS and YFSETQ. V lost 3 bases to trimming and J lost 5 bases, with 11 bases between them.

The chain combines TRBV5-1 with TRBJ2-7; TRBD1 might be the D (6 bases). The germline gives CDR1 SGHRS, CDR2 YFSETQ. V was pared by 5 bases and J by 3 bases, with 15 bases between. The CDR3 has 14 residues. The CDR3 DNA sequence: TGCGCCAGCAGAACAGGGCTCTCAATCTACGAGCAGTACTTC. Translating it yields CASRTGLSIYEQYF.

The V gene is TRBV6-6, the J gene TRBJ1-4, with 10 bases matching TRBD1. This CDR3 has 15 residues. The ends lost 5 bases at V and 7 bases at J; junction bases unmatched: 7. From germline, CDR1 is MNHNY and CDR2 SVGAGI (reference sequence). The CDR3 protein is CASSTDWTGGEKLFF. The CDR3 nucleotides read TGTGCCAGCAGTACCGATTGGACAGGGGGTGAAAAACTGTTTTTT.

This clone was seen only a few times. The chain is built from TRBV7-3 and TRBJ2-7; a possible D gene is TRBD1 (5 bases). Germline V gene lookup returns CDR1 SGHTA and CDR2 FQGTGA. Deletions cut 4 bases from V and 3 bases from J, with 19 bases between. The CDR3 is 16 amino acids. For the CDR3, the DNA is TGTGCCAGCAGCTCCCACACAGGAAGGTGGGGCTACGAGCAGTACTTC. Its protein product is CASSSHTGRWGYEQYF.

This clone has a handful of counts. This rearrangement joins TRBV28 to TRBJ2-7, with 10 bases lining up with TRBD2. V dropped 6 bases and J dropped 0; count of bases not matched to a gene: 5. This CDR3 region has 15 residues. The V gene's germline CDR1 is MDHEN and CDR2 SYDVKM. The CDR3 sequence: CASRIGTSDSYEQYF. In DNA, the CDR3 is TGTGCCAGCAGGATTGGGACTAGCGACTCCTACGAGCAGTACTTC.

CDR3 in DNA: TGTGCCAGCAGTTTAGGGACAGGGCCCTACGAGCAGTACTTC. Amino acids: CASSLGTGPYEQYF. The genes are TRBV27 and TRBJ2-7; TRBD1 aligns across 9 bases. The V segment lost 2 bases and the J segment 2 bases; nucleotides outside the gene matches: 1. Looked up from germline, CDR1 is MNHEY and CDR2 is SMNVEV (reference sequence). This CDR3 region has 14 residues.

The rearrangement uses TRBV7-2 and TRBJ2-7; the D gene is possibly TRBD2 (6 bases). Germline loops: CDR1 SGHTA, CDR2 FQGNSA. The CDR3 is 16 residues long. V was pared by 0 bases and J by 0 bases, with 12 bases between. The CDR3 DNA reads as TGTGCCAGCAGCTTAGCGTTTAGCGGATTCTCCTACGAGCAGTACTTC. This gives the protein CASSLAFSGFSYEQYF.

This clone appeared a single time. The chain links TRBV6-1 to TRBJ2-7; a possible D gene is TRBD2 (6 bases). The ends were cut back, 3 bases at V and 1 base at J, with 7 bases in the middle. CDR3 length equals 13 residues. Germline CDR1 MNHNS, CDR2 SASEGT. CDR3 sequence reads: CASSERGSYEQYF. The CDR3 DNA reads as TGTGCCAGCAGTGAGCGGGGATCCTACGAGCAGTACTTC.

The rearrangement joins TRBV11-2 to TRBJ2-1, with 9 bases aligning to TRBD1. Germline CDR1 reads SGHAT; CDR2 reads FQNNGV. The CDR3 loop spans 14 amino acids. Trimming removed 3 bases from V and 9 bases from J; junction bases left unmatched: 6. This CDR3 is CASSFDRDRVEQFF. In DNA form, the CDR3 reads TGTGCCAGCAGCTTCGATAGGGACAGGGTTGAGCAGTTCTTC.

The J gene is TRBJ1-2, the V gene TRBV28; 9 nucleotides line up with TRBD1. V lost 3 bases to trimming and J lost 8 bases; unmatched junction nucleotides: 13. CDR1 and CDR2 from the germline V gene are MDHEN and SYDVKM. The CDR3 loop spans 16 amino acids. The CDR3 nucleotides are TGTGCCAGCAGTTTTGGGGACAGGGCCCCTTTTTTGGGCTACACCTTC. This translates into CASSFGDRAPFLGYTF.

The J gene is TRBJ2-7, the V gene TRBV5-1; no clear D gene. The CDR3 is 13 amino acids. Trimming took 4 bases from V and 6 from J, leaving 14 bases between them. The germline V gene has CDR1 SGHRS and CDR2 YFSETQ. The DNA for the CDR3 is TGCGCCAGCAGCGAGGCCATAAACTCCGAGCAGTACTTC. Residues: CASSEAINSEQYF.

The rearrangement links TRBV28 to TRBJ2-1; tentative D call: TRBD2 (5 bases). The germline V and J ends were trimmed by 5 bases and 9 bases, with 17 bases remaining between them. CDR1 is MDHEN and CDR2 is SYDVKM in the germline V gene. There are 14 residues in the CDR3. CDR3 sequence (DNA): TGTGCCAGCAGTGGGGTTGCTAGCCGGCGTGAGCAGTTCTTC. It translates to CASSGVASRREQFF.

The V call is TRBV7-6, the J call TRBJ1-1; D unresolved. From germline, CDR1 is SGHVS and CDR2 FNYEAQ. The CDR3 extends over 16 amino acids. The V gene lost 3 bases and the J gene lost 1 base, with 15 bases spanning the gap. The CDR3 bases are TGTGCCAGCAGCTTGACGGGCATGGGCCCGAACACTGAAGCTTTCTTT. This translates into CASSLTGMGPNTEAFF.

This chain links TRBV7-6 with TRBJ1-2; D not certain. This CDR3 region has 14 residues. Germline V gene data show CDR1 as SGHVS and CDR2 as FNYEAQ. With 2 bases removed from V and 5 bases from J, the gap between germline ends came to 12 bases. In nucleotides, the CDR3 is TGTGCCAGCAGCTTAAACCCCCTGTCGTATGGCTACACCTTC. It yields the protein CASSLNPLSYGYTF.

The chain couples TRBV7-6 to TRBJ2-5; D gene ambiguous. The V end was cut by 1 base, the J end by 2 bases, with 8 bases between. The CDR3 is 14 residues long. Germline V CDR1 and CDR2: SGHVS, FNYEAQ. The CDR3 loop is CASSLGRQQETQYF. The CDR3 DNA sequence: TGTGCCAGCAGCTTAGGCCGGCAGCAAGAGACCCAGTACTTC.

This clone has just a few counts. V is TRBV4-1 and J is TRBJ2-7; no firm D call. There are 14 residues in the CDR3. Deletions cut 0 bases from V and 6 bases from J, with 12 bases between. Germline assignment: CDR1 MGHRA and CDR2 YSYEKL. The CDR3: CASSQEGGLTEQYF. CDR3 bases: TGCGCCAGCAGCCAAGAAGGTGGTCTCACCGAGCAGTACTTC.

The chain combines TRBV6-5 with TRBJ1-2; D not resolved. The CDR3 length is 12 residues. CDR1 MNHEY and CDR2 SVGAGI come from the germline V gene. V lost 4 bases and J lost 8, with 11 bases in between. CDR3: CASSSLLGGYTF. The CDR3 DNA sequence: TGTGCCAGCAGTTCACTCTTGGGCGGCTACACCTTC.

This chain uses TRBV9 with TRBJ1-3; 9 bases align to TRBD1. V was clipped by 4 bases and J by 4 bases; unmatched bases: 9. Germline loops: CDR1 SGDLS, CDR2 YYNGEE. The CDR3 is 16 residues long. CDR3 DNA: TGTGCCAGCAGCCCCCGGACAGGGGACATCGGAAACACCATATATTTT. Protein sequence: CASSPRTGDIGNTIYF. Based on the CDR3 plus reference TRBV9 and TRBJ1-3, the full variable domain is DSGVTQTPKHLITATGQRVTLRCSPRSGDLSVYWYQQSLDQGLQFLIQYYNGEERAKGNILERFSAQQFPDLHSELNLSSLELGDSALYFCASSPRTGDIGNTIYFGEGSWLTVV.